This T cell receptor beta chain is from a study of Graves' ophthalmopathy and Graves' hyperthyroidism. Findings and limits, study-wide: Blood contained most expanded thyroid clonotypes exceeding 0.001 frequency. Ophthalmopathy progression was predicted with 55% to 71% sensitivity and about 72% specificity.

Every ophthalmopathy donor presented moderate-to-severe activity, CAS ≥3, NOSPECS ≥4 and duration under 3 months. The study excluded patients with other autoimmune diseases, uncontrolled infections, pregnancy or lactation. This clonotype was recorded many times. Its antigen is still unknown. CDR3 regions of TCR beta were amplified from RNA transcripts. First-round RT-PCR employed HTBI primers, with a second-round multiplex PCR after it. From the multiplex PCR reads, TCRdb called clonotypes with MiXCR, one entry per CDR3 protein. The table lists almost 400,000 distinct CDR3 sequences, around 17% of them singletons. The sequenced material came from peripheral blood. The sequence was obtained from a woman under 30 with Graves' ophthalmopathy.

CDR3 coding DNA: TGTGCCAGCAGTTTTCCCCTCGCTAGGACCGAGCAGTACTTC. Translating it yields CASSFPLARTEQYF. This chain joins TRBV28 and TRBJ2-7, with no clear D. CDR3 length: 14 residues. The V and J ends lost 3 bases and 6 bases respectively, with 15 bases between them. The germline gives CDR1 MDHEN, CDR2 SYDVKM.